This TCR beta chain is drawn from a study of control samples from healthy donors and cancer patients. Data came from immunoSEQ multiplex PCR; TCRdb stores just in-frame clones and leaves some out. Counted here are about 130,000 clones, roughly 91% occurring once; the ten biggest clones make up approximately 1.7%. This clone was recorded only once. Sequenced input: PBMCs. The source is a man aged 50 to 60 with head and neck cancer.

CDR3 nucleotides: TGTGCCAGCAGCCGCGGGGGACCTAACTATGGCTACACCTTC. Translating gives CASSRGGPNYGYTF. V usage is TRBV14 and J usage is TRBJ1-2, with TRBD1 as a possible D gene (5 bases). V lost 4 bases and J lost 0, with 9 bases in between. Germline V lookup: CDR1 SGHDN, CDR2 FVKESK. This CDR3 comprises 14 residues.